Listed below are T cell receptor beta chains from one sample, sequenced in a study of control samples from healthy donors and cancer patients. The table came from immunoSEQ multiplex PCR; TCRdb's copy has only in-frame clones and leaves some out. Of under 450,000 clones listed, approximately 90% are singletons. Sequencing was performed on PBMCs. The receptors were gathered from a man between 40 and 49 years old with head and neck cancer. CDR3s include the opening cysteine and the closing phenylalanine or tryptophan. Each record gives: V gene, J gene, CDR3 protein.

TRBV7-9	TRBJ1-1	CASSLGGSGRGAEAFF
TRBV12-5	TRBJ2-1	CASGFARDSNEQFF
TRBV7-7	TRBJ2-5	CASSRNSYQETQYF
TRBV13	TRBJ1-1	CASSLSSVNTEAFF
TRBV20-1	TRBJ1-6	CSASKSSSGGNSPLHF
TRBV6-5	TRBJ1-4	CASGGGAPGKLFF
TRBV11-2	TRBJ2-1	CASSFGKQFF
TRBV4-1	TRBJ2-3	CASSQYAGGPTDTQYF
TRBV7-9	TRBJ2-3	CASTPVIVGPQGDTQYF
TRBV19	TRBJ2-5	CASSIPSGGAQETQYF
TRBV9	TRBJ1-1	CASNSEGRDTEAFF
TRBV25-1	TRBJ2-7	CASSGGTGASYEQYF
TRBV3-1/TRBV3-2	TRBJ1-3	CASSFSGQGRGTIYF
TRBV30	TRBJ1-1	CAWSNPGGRAVAEAFF
TRBV27	TRBJ2-3	CASSPRGDTQYF
TRBV24-1	TRBJ1-5	CATSDSYRERGQPQHF
TRBV12-5	TRBJ1-2	CASGPITPDRSNYGYTF
TRBV5-4	TRBJ1-4	CASREKGASVEKLFF
TRBV7-2	TRBJ1-3	CASSLEEGGTIYF
TRBV6-5	TRBJ1-1	CASSYEGENTEAFF
TRBV9	TRBJ1-6	CASSGDRASPLHF
TRBV20-1	TRBJ1-2	CSARERVSYTF
TRBV5-5	TRBJ2-7	CASSLASYEQYF
TRBV28	TRBJ1-6	CASSWGVLNSPLHF
TRBV11-1	TRBJ2-7	CASSPWDPHEQYF
TRBV7-3	TRBJ2-6	CASSFGGGANVLTF
TRBV19	TRBJ1-6	CASSPRDSTNSPLHF
TRBV25-1	TRBJ2-2	CASSTTSAANTGELFF
TRBV7-9	TRBJ2-3	CASSPDRGPTDTQYF
TRBV29-1	TRBJ2-1	CSVPGQGRNEQFF
TRBV11-2	TRBJ2-3	CASSLDRDPHTDTQYF
TRBV4-3	TRBJ2-5	CASSHTGTSGVETQYF
TRBV6-2/TRBV6-3	TRBJ1-5	CASSGGTGGRQPQHF
TRBV27	TRBJ1-1	CASSSRGRLEAFF
TRBV10-2	TRBJ2-7	CASSDRQLYEQYF
TRBV11-2	TRBJ1-4	CASSTGTGREKLFF
TRBV9	TRBJ1-2	CASSVRGEEVGYTF
TRBV10-2	TRBJ2-1	CASSATGTTYNEQFF
TRBV15	TRBJ2-7	CATSRDRGHSYEQYF
TRBV24-1	TRBJ2-3	CATSDRGGGRTDTQYF
TRBV18	TRBJ2-3	CASSPGATDTQYF
TRBV29-1	TRBJ2-7	CSVRGQVPPYEQYF
TRBV5-1	TRBJ2-7	CASSDSSSYEQYF
TRBV7-9	TRBJ1-6	CASSLSGGDVISYNSPLHF
TRBV7-9	TRBJ2-3	CASSPSGISTDTQYF
TRBV11-2	TRBJ2-7	CASSPWTASYEQYF
TRBV11-1	TRBJ2-7	CASSFSRGGEQYF
TRBV3-1/TRBV3-2	TRBJ2-1	CASSQESARKWDEQFF
TRBV5-4	TRBJ2-7	CASSSDYEQYF
TRBV27	TRBJ2-7	CASSLHLGSSYEQYF
TRBV7-3	TRBJ2-2	CASSLIGTGTTGELFF
TRBV3-1/TRBV3-2	TRBJ1-5	CASSQGVSGNQPQHF
TRBV6-5	TRBJ2-1	CASSRGQNPYNEQFF
TRBV7-2	TRBJ2-3	CASSPLRGGWGVDTQYF
TRBV7-9	TRBJ1-6	CASSLQDSPLHF
TRBV27	TRBJ2-7	CASSTGQGYEQYF
TRBV28	TRBJ1-1	CASSLSTSREAFF
TRBV10-1	TRBJ2-3	CASSEFRGADTQYF
TRBV5-1	TRBJ1-1	CASSSNYRGDNTEAFF
TRBV18	TRBJ1-1	CASSLDRPEAFF